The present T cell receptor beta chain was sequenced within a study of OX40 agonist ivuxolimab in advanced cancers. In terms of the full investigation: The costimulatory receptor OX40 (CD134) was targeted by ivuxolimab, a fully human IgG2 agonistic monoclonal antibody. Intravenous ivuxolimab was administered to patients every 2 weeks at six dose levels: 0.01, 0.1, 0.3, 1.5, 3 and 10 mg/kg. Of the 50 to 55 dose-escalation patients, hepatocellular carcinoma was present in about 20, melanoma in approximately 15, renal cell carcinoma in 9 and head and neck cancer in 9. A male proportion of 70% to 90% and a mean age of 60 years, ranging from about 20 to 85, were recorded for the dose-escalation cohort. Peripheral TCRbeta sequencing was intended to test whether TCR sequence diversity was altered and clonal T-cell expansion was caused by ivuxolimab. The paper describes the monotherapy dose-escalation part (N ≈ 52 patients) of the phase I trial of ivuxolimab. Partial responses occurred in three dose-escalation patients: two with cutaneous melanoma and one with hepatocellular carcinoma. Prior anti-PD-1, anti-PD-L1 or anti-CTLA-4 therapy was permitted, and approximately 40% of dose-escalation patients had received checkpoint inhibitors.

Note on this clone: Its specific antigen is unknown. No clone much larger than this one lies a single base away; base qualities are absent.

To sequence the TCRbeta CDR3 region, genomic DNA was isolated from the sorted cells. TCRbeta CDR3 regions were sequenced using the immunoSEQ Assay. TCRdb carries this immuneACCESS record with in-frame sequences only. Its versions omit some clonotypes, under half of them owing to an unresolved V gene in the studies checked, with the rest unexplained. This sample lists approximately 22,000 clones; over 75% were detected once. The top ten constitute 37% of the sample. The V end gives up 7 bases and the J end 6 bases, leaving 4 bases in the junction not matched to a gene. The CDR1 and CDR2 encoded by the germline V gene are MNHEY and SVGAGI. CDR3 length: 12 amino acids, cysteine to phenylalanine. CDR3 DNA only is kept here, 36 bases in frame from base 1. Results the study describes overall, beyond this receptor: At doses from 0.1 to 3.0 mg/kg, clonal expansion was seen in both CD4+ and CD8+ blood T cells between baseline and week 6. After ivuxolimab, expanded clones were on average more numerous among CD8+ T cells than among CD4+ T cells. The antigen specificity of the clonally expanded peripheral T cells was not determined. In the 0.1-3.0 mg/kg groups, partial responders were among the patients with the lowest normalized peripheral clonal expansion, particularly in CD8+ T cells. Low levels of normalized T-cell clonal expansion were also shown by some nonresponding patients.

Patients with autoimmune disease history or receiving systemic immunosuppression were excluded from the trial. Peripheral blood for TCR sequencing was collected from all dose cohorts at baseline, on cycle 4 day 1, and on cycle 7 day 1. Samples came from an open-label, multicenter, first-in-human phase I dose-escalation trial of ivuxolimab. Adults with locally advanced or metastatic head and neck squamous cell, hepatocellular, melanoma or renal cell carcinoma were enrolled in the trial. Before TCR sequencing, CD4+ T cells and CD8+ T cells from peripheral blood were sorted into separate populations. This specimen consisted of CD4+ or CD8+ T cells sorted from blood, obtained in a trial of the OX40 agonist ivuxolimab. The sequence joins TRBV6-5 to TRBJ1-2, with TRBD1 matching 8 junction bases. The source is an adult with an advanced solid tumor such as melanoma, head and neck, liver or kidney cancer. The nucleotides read TGTGCCAGCACTCAGGGGGCTAATGGCTACACCTTC. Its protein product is CASTQGANGYTF.